This T cell receptor beta chain was retrieved from a study of T-cell memory formation after mild COVID-19. General study findings and limits: The pre-infection memory compartment contained some responding clones, suggesting cross-reactive memory joined. Day 15 to 85 contracting clones showed balanced CD4/CD8; day 15 to 37 expanders favored CD4+.

Regarding this clonotype: Its antigen is currently unknown.

This CDR3 spans 15 amino acids. Germline V CDR1 and CDR2: LNHDA, SQIVND (reference sequence). Trimming shortened V by 6 bases and J by 2 bases, and 17 bases separated the two germline ends. Constant-segment primers served in 5'RACE that generated TCR alpha and TCR beta cDNA libraries bearing sample barcodes and UMIs. TCRdb analysed the 5' RACE reads with MiXCR anew, one entry per CDR3 protein. The sample contains fewer than 200,000 distinct CDR3 sequences, about 20% of which appear only once. This TCR came from an adult woman who had mild COVID-19 (a few samples of this study predate the infection). Cell type and time point are not known. The rearrangement joins TRBV19 to TRBJ2-7; D is ambiguous. The sample comprised PBMCs or a T cell subset sorted from them (not recorded which). In DNA form, the CDR3 reads TGTGCCAGTAGCCCCGAAGATACTCCCGCCTACGAGCAGTACTTC. Residues: CASSPEDTPAYEQYF.